The rows below give T cell receptor beta chains drawn from one sample of a study of T-cell memory formation after mild COVID-19. TCRdb recomputed calls from the 5' RACE reads with MiXCR, one row per CDR3 protein. The table shows about 360,000 distinct CDR3 sequences, with under 15% occurring only once. What was sequenced was PBMCs or a T cell subset sorted from them (not recorded which). The receptors here all came from a man aged 18 to 35 who had mild COVID-19 (a few samples of this study predate the infection). Cell type and time point are not known. Both conserved end residues are part of each CDR3. A D gene is named only where the DNA matches it firmly. Size tells how often a clone was seen (once, few, many) or the class of an expanded clone, and some rows leave it out.

size	V	J	D	DNA	CDR3
many	TRBV12-3/TRBV12-4	TRBJ2-7	TRBD2	TGTGCCAGCAGTTTAACCGGGGGGGTCACCTACGAGCAGTACTTC	CASSLTGGVTYEQYF
once	TRBV5-4	TRBJ2-2	TRBD1	TGTGCCAGCACCTCTCCGGGACAGGGGCGCGGGGAGCTGTTTTTT	CASTSPGQGRGELFF
-	TRBV5-1	TRBJ2-1	TRBD1	TGCGCCAGCAGCCCAGTACAGGGGGTTCCCTACAATGAGCAGTTCTTC	CASSPVQGVPYNEQFF
few	TRBV5-1	TRBJ2-7	-	TGCGCCAGCAGCTTGAGTATTTCCTACGAGCAGTACTTC	CASSLSISYEQYF
-	TRBV9	TRBJ1-2	TRBD1	TGTGCCAGCAGCGTAGTCGTCGGTCAAGGGGGCTTTTATGGCTACACCTTC	CASSVVVGQGGFYGYTF
many	TRBV12-3/TRBV12-4	TRBJ1-1	TRBD1	TGTGCCAGCAGTACAGGGGAGGGAACTGAAGCTTTCTTT	CASSTGEGTEAFF
-	TRBV5-6	TRBJ1-6	-	TGTGCCAGCAGCTTTGTGCCGGGATCACCCCTCCACTTT	CASSFVPGSPLHF
few	TRBV29-1	TRBJ2-1	-	TGCAGCGTTGAAATAGGCTACAATGAGCAGTTCTTC	CSVEIGYNEQFF
many	TRBV4-1	TRBJ2-2	-	TGCGCCAGCAGCCAACTCCGGGACCCGCGTCTGGGAAAGCTGTTTTTT	CASSQLRDPRLGKLFF
-	TRBV20-1	TRBJ1-1	-	TGCAGTGCTAGCGACAGTGGTGGGTTCACTGAAGCTTTCTTT	CSASDSGGFTEAFF
many	TRBV20-1	TRBJ2-6	-	TGCAGTGCTAGAGTTGGAGGCCCCCGTTCTGGGGCCAACGTCCTGACTTTC	CSARVGGPRSGANVLTF
few	TRBV7-2	TRBJ2-2	TRBD2	TGTGCCAGCAGCCCTCCGGGAGCGGGGGACCCCGGGGAGCTGTTTTTT	CASSPPGAGDPGELFF
many	TRBV12-3/TRBV12-4	TRBJ1-3	-	TGTGCCAGCAGTTTCATCGGGGGAAACACCATATATTTT	CASSFIGGNTIYF
-	TRBV20-1	TRBJ2-1	-	TGCAGTGCTATTCTGGCGGGGACCAATGAGCAGTTCTTC	CSAILAGTNEQFF
few	TRBV7-9	TRBJ2-1	TRBD2	TGTGCCAGCAGCTCACTAGCGGGGCAGAATGAGCAGTTCTTC	CASSSLAGQNEQFF
-	TRBV24-1	TRBJ2-1	-	TGTGCCACCAGTGATGCACCGGGACGGAAAGATGAGCAGTTCTTC	CATSDAPGRKDEQFF
few	TRBV5-1	TRBJ1-5	-	TGCGCCAGCAGCTTGGCCCCGGATAGCAATCAGCCCCAGCATTTT	CASSLAPDSNQPQHF